This T cell receptor (beta chain) comes out of a study of blood T cell repertoires in COVID-19. The germline CDR1 and CDR2 sequences are SGHTA and FQGNSA. With V trimmed by 5 bases and J by 6 bases, 11 bases remained unmatched. The CDR3 extends over 16 amino acids. Sequenced by immunoSEQ multiplex PCR; TCRdb stores in-frame clones only, minus some. The table has 200,000 to 300,000 clones, about 91% seen once; the top ten hold 1.3% to 1.5%. Sequenced material: peripheral blood. This TCR came from an elderly man with acute or convalescent COVID-19. V usage is TRBV7-2 and J usage is TRBJ2-3; 10 bases map to TRBD2. CDR3 bases: TGTGCCAGCAGCCCCAGGACTAGCGGAGCGGGGGATACGCAGTATTTT. Protein product: CASSPRTSGAGDTQYF.